These T cell receptor beta chains were read from a single sample in a study of T cells in Graves' hyperthyroidism and ophthalmopathy. TCRdb fed the multiplex PCR reads into MiXCR, producing one record per CDR3 protein. The data contain fewer than 700,000 distinct CDR3 sequences, under 20% of them singletons. The sample comprised blood. All receptors come from a woman younger than 35 with Graves' ophthalmopathy. The CDR3 runs from the conserved cysteine through the conserved F or W. A D gene is named only where the DNA matches it firmly. A clone size is listed for some rows: how often the clone was seen (once, few, many), or a class if it is expanded.

V gene,D gene,J gene,clone size,CDR3 DNA,CDR3 protein
TRBV28,TRBD1,TRBJ1-1,many,TGTGCCAGCAGCCCCCTTACAGGGGGCGCGGACACTGAAGCTTTCTTT,CASSPLTGGADTEAFF
TRBV5-1,-,TRBJ1-6,many,TGTGCCAGCAGTTTAGAGGGTGGTAATTCACCCCTCCACTTT,CASSLEGGNSPLHF
TRBV5-1,TRBD1,TRBJ2-5,-,TGCGCCAGCAGCTTGGCGACAGGGGTTCAAGAGACCCAGTACTTC,CASSLATGVQETQYF
TRBV30,-,TRBJ2-5,-,TGTGCCTGGGGGACACATCAAGAGACCCAGTACTTC,CAWGTHQETQYF
TRBV12-3/TRBV12-4,-,TRBJ1-2,many,TGTGCCAGCAGTTTAAGTGGGGCGGGCGGCTACACCTTC,CASSLSGAGGYTF
TRBV6-1,-,TRBJ2-1,many,TGTGCCAGCAGTGAAGCGGCCACTAGCCGCAATGAGCAGTTCTTC,CASSEAATSRNEQFF
TRBV5-6,TRBD1,TRBJ2-7,many,TGTGCCAGCAGGAGCGGACAGGACTCCTACGAGCAGTACTTC,CASRSGQDSYEQYF
TRBV5-1,TRBD1,TRBJ1-4,many,TGCGCCAGCAGCTTCTCGGGGACAGAGGGTGAAAAACTGTTTTTT,CASSFSGTEGEKLFF
TRBV28,-,TRBJ1-1,many,TGTGCCAGCAGTTTATCAACCGGACAGAACACTGAAGCTTTCTTT,CASSLSTGQNTEAFF
TRBV28,-,TRBJ2-5,many,TGTGCCAGCCTAAGCGATTCGGGCGAGACCCAGTACTTC,CASLSDSGETQYF
TRBV7-6,-,TRBJ1-2,few,TGTGCCAGCAGCTCCGGGATGACGAATGGCTACACCTTC,CASSSGMTNGYTF
TRBV28,-,TRBJ2-7,many,TGTGCCAGCAGTTTACCAGGGGGGGAGACCTTCGAGCAGTACTTC,CASSLPGGETFEQYF
TRBV10-3,-,TRBJ2-7,many,TGTGCCATCAGCCCGGTGCAGGGAGCCCACGAGCAGTACTTC,CAISPVQGAHEQYF
TRBV3-1,-,TRBJ1-1,many,TGTGCCAGCAGCCAAGATTGGCGGAACACTGAAGCTTTCTTT,CASSQDWRNTEAFF
TRBV13,-,TRBJ2-7,-,TGTGCCAGCAGCTTCCCCGGGGTCGGATCCTACGAGCAGTACTTC,CASSFPGVGSYEQYF
TRBV30,-,TRBJ2-7,-,TGTGCCTGGAGTGTAGGGTTGGGCTCCTACGAGCAGTACTTC,CAWSVGLGSYEQYF
TRBV30,-,TRBJ1-2,-,TGTGCCTGGATAGGCAGTGAAAACTATGGCTACACCTTC,CAWIGSENYGYTF
TRBV7-2,-,TRBJ1-5,-,TGCGCCAGCAGCCAAGTTCGGGCAGACAATCAGCCCCAGCATTTT,CASSQVRADNQPQHF
TRBV6-5,-,TRBJ2-7,many,TGTGCCAGCAGTTACCTGGGACTCGGGTACGAGCAGTACTTC,CASSYLGLGYEQYF
TRBV7-9,-,TRBJ1-1,many,TGTGCCAGCAGCGGTCGGGCAGGGGCGGTTGAAGCTTTCTTT,CASSGRAGAVEAFF
TRBV3-1,-,TRBJ2-2,many,TGTGCCAGCAGCCAGGCGCCCGGGGAGCTGTTTTTT,CASSQAPGELFF
TRBV27,-,TRBJ1-5,few,TGTGCCAGCAGTTTCCTTACAGGTCAGCCCCAGCATTTT,CASSFLTGQPQHF
TRBV2,-,TRBJ1-5,-,TGTGCCAGCAGTGAAGAAGGGATGATTCAGCCCCAGCATTTT,CASSEEGMIQPQHF
TRBV12-3/TRBV12-4,-,TRBJ2-2,-,TGTGCCAGCAGTTTAGGTCCAGGGGATACCGGGGAGCTGTTTTTT,CASSLGPGDTGELFF
TRBV7-3,TRBD1,TRBJ2-1,once,TGTGCCAGCAGCTCTAAGGCGAGCCGGGACAGCTACAATGAGCAGTTCTTC,CASSSKASRDSYNEQFF
TRBV30,-,TRBJ2-7,few,TGTGCCTGGAGGGACGGGGCCCGCTCCTACGAGCAGTACTTC,CAWRDGARSYEQYF
TRBV5-1,-,TRBJ1-4,-,TGCGCCAGCAGTACTGACTCGGGGGCAACGAATGAAAAACTGTTTTTT,CASSTDSGATNEKLFF
TRBV5-1,TRBD2,TRBJ2-7,many,TGCGCCAGCAGCTTGCGACTAGCGGGAGGTGACGAGCAGTACTTC,CASSLRLAGGDEQYF
TRBV4-2,TRBD1,TRBJ2-1,-,TGTGCCAGCAGCCAAGTTTTAGAAACCGGGACAGGTAAATACAATGAGCAGTTCTTC,CASSQVLETGTGKYNEQFF
TRBV2,-,TRBJ1-4,many,TGTGCCAGCAGTGAAGCTCCAGGGCAAGTCCCGTCAGGTGAAAAACTGTTTTTT,CASSEAPGQVPSGEKLFF
TRBV30,-,TRBJ2-5,-,TGTGCCTGGAGTGTAATAGGGGGACCCCGTCAGTACTTC,CAWSVIGGPRQYF
TRBV30,-,TRBJ1-1,many,TGTGCCTGGAGTGGCCAAGGCTATATGAACACTGAAGCTTTCTTT,CAWSGQGYMNTEAFF
TRBV6-2/TRBV6-3,TRBD2,TRBJ2-2,-,TGTGCCAGCAGTTATGGGACTAGCGGGGGGGCCCGGAGGACCGGGGAGCTGTTTTTT,CASSYGTSGGARRTGELFF
TRBV20-1,-,TRBJ2-3,few,TGCAGTGCTAACCCGGGACTCCCTAGCACAGATACGCAGTATTTT,CSANPGLPSTDTQYF